Here is one TCR beta chain with its context. Antigen unknown. The sample belongs to a study of T cell responses to AZD1222 COVID-19 vaccine. General study points: Recipients of AZD1222 seropositive at baseline numbered only 6 or 7. After the peak T cell response, and only then, were repertoires sampled.

Here immunoSEQ multiplex PCR was the method, and the copy in TCRdb shows in-frame clones only, minus some. This table has roughly 150,000 clones, 85% to 95% appearing once. Trimming at V came to 4 bases and at J to 8 bases, leaving 7 bases not matched to a gene. Germline loops: CDR1 ENHRY, CDR2 SYGVKD. The CDR3 sequence is 15 residues long. The rearrangement joins TRBV10-3 to TRBJ2-1, with TRBD2 matching 11 bases. The receptor's source is an adult in good health. Sample: peripheral blood, taken on day 0 of AZD1222 vaccination. The CDR3 region is CAISAIAGGPDEQFF. The CDR3 DNA is TGTGCCATCAGTGCGATAGCGGGAGGGCCGGATGAGCAGTTCTTC.